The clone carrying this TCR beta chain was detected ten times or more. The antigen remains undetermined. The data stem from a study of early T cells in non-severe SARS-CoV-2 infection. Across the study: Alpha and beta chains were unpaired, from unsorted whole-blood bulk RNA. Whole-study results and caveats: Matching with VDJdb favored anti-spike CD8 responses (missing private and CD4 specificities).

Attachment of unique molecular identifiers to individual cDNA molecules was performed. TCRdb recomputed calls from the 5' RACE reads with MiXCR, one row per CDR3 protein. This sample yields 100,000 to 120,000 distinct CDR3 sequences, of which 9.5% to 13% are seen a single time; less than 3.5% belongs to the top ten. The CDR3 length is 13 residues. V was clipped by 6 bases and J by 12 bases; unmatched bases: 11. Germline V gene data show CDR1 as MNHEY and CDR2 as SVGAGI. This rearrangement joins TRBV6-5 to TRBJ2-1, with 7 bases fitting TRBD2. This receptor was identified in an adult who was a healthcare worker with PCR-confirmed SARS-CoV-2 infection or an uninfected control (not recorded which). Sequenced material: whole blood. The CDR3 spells CASSARSGVWQFF. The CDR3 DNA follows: TGTGCCAGCAGCGCGAGGAGCGGGGTTTGGCAGTTCTTC.